The 14 T cell receptor beta chains given below trace back to one sample, sequenced in a study of response to subunit inactivated influenza vaccine. Using its own MiXCR run on the RT-PCR reads, TCRdb lists one record per CDR3 protein. Of about half a million distinct CDR3 sequences listed, 10% to 11% were seen once; the top ten hold about 12%. Material: PBMCs from blood, obtained about 6 weeks after vaccination. The receptors here all came from a man between 45 and 60 years old who received an inactivated influenza vaccine.

This clonotype was counted at least ten times. V usage is TRBV12-3 or TRBV12-4 and J usage is TRBJ2-4, with unresolved D. The V end was cut by 4 bases, the J end by 0 bases, with 7 bases between. The CDR3 is 14 residues long. CDR3 amino acids: CASSSDLAKNIQYF. In DNA form, the CDR3 reads TGTGCCAGCAGTTCGGATCTAGCCAAAAACATTCAGTACTTC.

V and J are TRBV28 and TRBJ1-2; D is perhaps TRBD1 (6 bases). V was pared by 3 bases and J by 4 bases, with 18 bases between. Per germline, CDR1 MDHEN and CDR2 SYDVKM. CDR3 length: 16 amino acids. The CDR3 nucleotides read TGTGCCAGCAGTTTTGCCAGGGGTGGGTCTTTCTATGGCTACACCTTC. Its protein is CASSFARGGSFYGYTF.

This clonotype was observed a handful of times. CDR3 DNA sequence: TGCAGTGCTAGATCCCCGGGACAGGGTTCAGATACGCAGTATTTT. This gives the protein CSARSPGQGSDTQYF. The V call is TRBV20-1, the J call TRBJ2-3; TRBD1 aligns across 9 bases. The V gene end was trimmed by 2 bases and the J gene end by 4 bases; junction bases not matched to a gene: 7. Germline V gene data show CDR1 as DFQATT and CDR2 as SNEGSKA (reference sequence). The CDR3 runs to 15 residues.

This clonotype was seen only a few times. The V and J genes are TRBV5-1 and TRBJ2-5; D may be TRBD1 (5 bases). Trimming cost V 4 bases and J 2 bases, with 21 bases left between them. Germline values: CDR1 SGHRS, CDR2 YFSETQ. This CDR3 spans 17 amino acids. CDR3 region: CASSRVVRTRGQETQYF. In nucleotides, the CDR3 is TGCGCCAGCAGCCGTGTAGTTCGGACACGAGGACAAGAGACCCAGTACTTC.

This chain's CDR3 is CSASRAYNEQFF. DNA for the CDR3: TGCAGTGCTAGTAGGGCCTACAATGAGCAGTTCTTC. V is TRBV20-1 and J is TRBJ2-1, with D uncertain. This CDR3 region has 12 residues. Per germline, CDR1 DFQATT and CDR2 SNEGSKA (reference sequence). Trimming cost V 3 bases and J 2 bases, with 5 bases left between them.

The V call is TRBV28, the J call TRBJ1-5; D perhaps matches TRBD1 (5 bases). The ends were cut back, 4 bases at V and 7 bases at J, with 17 bases in the middle. The CDR3 sequence is 15 residues long. Germline CDR1 reads MDHEN; CDR2 reads SYDVKM. The CDR3 spells CASSWGGRTRQPQHF. In DNA form, the CDR3 reads TGTGCCAGCAGTTGGGGGGGAAGAACGAGGCAGCCCCAGCATTTT.

In its sample, this clonotype was seen a few times. The V and J genes are TRBV5-1 and TRBJ2-1; TRBD1 agrees at 10 bases. Germline V lookup: CDR1 SGHRS, CDR2 YFSETQ. The CDR3 totals 17 residues. Trimming took 0 bases from V and 6 from J; bases not matched to a gene: 9. CDR3 loop: CASSLGQGAFRGNEQFF. The CDR3 DNA is TGCGCCAGCAGCTTGGGACAGGGGGCGTTCAGAGGCAATGAGCAGTTCTTC.

This clonotype was seen more than once but under ten times. The CDR3 loop is CASSLVAGGLHNEQFF. The CDR3 region has the DNA TGCGCCAGCAGCTTGGTAGCAGGGGGCTTGCACAATGAGCAGTTCTTC. The rearrangement joins TRBV5-1 to TRBJ2-1; 8 positions match TRBD1. The V and J ends lost 0 bases and 5 bases, in that order; junction bases with no gene match: 7. This CDR3 has 16 residues. CDR1 is SGHRS, CDR2 YFSETQ, per germline.

V and J are TRBV5-1 and TRBJ2-7; D might be TRBD1 (6 bases). Germline lookup yields CDR1 SGHRS and CDR2 YFSETQ. CDR3 size: 13 residues. V was clipped by 1 base and J by 6 bases, with 11 bases between them. The CDR3 loop is CASSLTKGGEQYF. For the CDR3, the DNA is TGCGCCAGCAGCTTGACTAAAGGGGGCGAGCAGTACTTC.

In its sample, this clonotype was seen a few times. The gene calls are TRBV5-5 and TRBJ2-7, with TRBD2 matching 7 bases. The CDR3 totals 16 residues. Losses at the gene ends were 3 bases for V and 1 base for J; bases not matched to a gene: 10. Germline V CDR1 and CDR2: SGHKS, YYEKEE (reference sequence). The CDR3 region has the DNA TGTGCCAGCAGCTCCTTTTGGGGGGGTTTATCCTACGAGCAGTACTTC. Translated, it gives CASSSFWGGLSYEQYF.

This clonotype was seen only a few times. The rearrangement joins TRBV6-5 to TRBJ2-1; D remains unclear. Deletions cut 2 bases from V and 8 bases from J, with 4 bases between. The CDR3 extends over 11 amino acids. From germline, CDR1 is MNHEY and CDR2 SVGAGI. The CDR3 region is CASSYDDEQFF. The CDR3 DNA reads TGTGCCAGCAGTTACGACGATGAGCAGTTCTTC.

This clonotype was found a few times. The chain carries TRBV7-2 and TRBJ2-3; 15 positions match TRBD2. This CDR3 is 16 amino acids long. CDR1 and CDR2 from the germline V gene are SGHTA and FQGNSA. V lost 5 bases to trimming and J lost 5 bases; unmatched junction nucleotides: 5. This CDR3 is CASSLGLAGGEDTQYF. In nucleotides, the CDR3 is TGTGCCAGCAGCCTCGGACTAGCGGGGGGGGAAGATACGCAGTATTTT.

The sample holds one count of this clonotype. The rearrangement joins TRBV3-1 to TRBJ2-3; D possibly corresponds to TRBD1 (6 bases). V was clipped by 4 bases and J by 2 bases, with 13 bases between them. This CDR3 is built from 15 residues. Germline CDR1 is LGHDT and CDR2 is YNNKEL (reference sequence). In DNA form, the CDR3 reads TGTGCCAGCAGCCCGACGACAGGAACCACAGATACGCAGTATTTT. Residues: CASSPTTGTTDTQYF.

The chain has TRBV6-5 and TRBJ2-1; D unclear. Trimming left V 0 bases short and J 7 bases short, with 10 bases between. This CDR3 contains 14 residues. Per germline, CDR1 MNHEY and CDR2 SVGAGI. The CDR3 DNA reads TGTGCCAGCAGTTACTCTCAATCTAGAAATGAGCAGTTCTTC. Protein: CASSYSQSRNEQFF.